The clone carrying this TCR beta chain is classed as medium-sized. This entry is derived from a study of early stage breast cancer tumors. Overall study context: Invasive lobular carcinomas made up about 30% of the 12 ER+/PR+/HER2- tumors.

Germline V gene data show CDR1 as KGHSH and CDR2 as LQKENI. The V and J ends lost 5 bases and 0 bases respectively, with 8 bases between them. The CDR3 is 14 amino acids. Assay: immunoSEQ multiplex PCR; the TCRdb copy retains only in-frame clones and omits some. This table holds 25,000 to 35,000 clones, around three fifths found once. The chain joins TRBV18 to TRBJ1-5; the D is unclear. The sequence came from a person aged 45 to 60 with breast cancer. Sequencing was carried out using breast tumor tissue. Here the CDR3 reads CASSLTDSNQPQHF. Here the CDR3 DNA reads TGTGCCAGCTCATTAACAGATAGCAATCAGCCCCAGCATTTT. Full variable domain (remainder filled in from reference TRBV18 and TRBJ1-5): NAGVMQNPRHLVRRRGQEARLRCSPMKGHSHVYWYRQLPEEGLKFMVYLQKENIIDESGMPKERFSAEFPKEGPSILRIQQVVRGDSAAYFCASSLTDSNQPQHFGDGTRLSIL.